This T cell receptor beta chain is drawn from a study of shared clonotypes between healthy human individuals. Study-wide results and limits: The genetic and exposure-history diversity represented was limited by few donors.

This clone came up once. Its target is not known. Samples underwent the assay at deep level. The repertoire was sequenced with immunoSEQ multiplex PCR; TCRdb's copy has only in-frame clones and lacks some. This table has about 2.4 million clones, approximately 94% appearing once. The authors divided CD4+ cells into CD45RA+ naive and CD45RA-negative memory subsets. Between the trimmed V and J ends, which lost 5 bases and 3 bases, there was a span of 23 bases. The CDR3 has 18 amino acids. The germline V gene encodes CDR1 SGHAT and CDR2 FQNNGV. The receptor was isolated from a man in his late teens or twenties in good health. The sample consisted of naive CD4+ T cells sorted from blood. Sample subset: CD45RA+ positively selected. The chain recombines TRBV11-2 with TRBJ2-1; D not certain. In DNA, the CDR3 is TGTGCCAGCAGCCATCATGAGGCTCGGGCCCGGGTCTACAATGAGCAGTTCTTC. It yields the protein CASSHHEARARVYNEQFF. Full variable domain (rest looked up from reference TRBV11-2 and TRBJ2-1): EAGVAQSPRYKIIEKRQSVAFWCNPISGHATLYWYQQILGQGPKLLIQFQNNGVVDDSQLPKDRFSAERLKGVDSTLKIQPAKLEDSAVYLCASSHHEARARVYNEQFFGPGTRLTVL.